Listed below are T cell receptor beta chains from one sample, sequenced in a study of blood T cell repertoires in COVID-19. Libraries were prepared by immunoSEQ multiplex PCR; TCRdb keeps only in-frame clonotypes and omits some of them. The sample holds about 210,000 clones, approximately 85% seen once. Sequences were obtained from peripheral blood. The receptors were sampled from a woman in her forties or fifties with active or convalescent COVID-19. Both conserved end residues are part of each CDR3. The D gene is left open where the match is weak. Only part of the rows carry a size: once, few, many, or a class if the clone is expanded.

TRBJ1-1 13 - - TRBV5-1 TGCGCCAGCAGCCAAGATGCCAGAGGTGAAGCTTTCTTT CASSQDARGEAFF
TRBJ2-3 14 - - TRBV18 TGTGCCAGCTCACGGACAGCCTCCACAGATACGCAGTATTTT CASSRTASTDTQYF
TRBJ1-5 16 - - TRBV28 TGTGCCAGCAGTCCCAATCCGGGGATAAGCAATCAGCCCCAGCATTTT CASSPNPGISNQPQHF
TRBJ1-2 12 TRBD1 - TRBV10-2 TGCGCCAGCATGGGGACAGGGGTCGGCTACACCTTC CASMGTGVGYTF
TRBJ2-2 21 TRBD2 - TRBV28 TGTGCCAGCAGTTTAATTATCGGGGCTAGCGGGGGGGCCTTGAACACCGGGGAGCTGTTTTTT CASSLIIGASGGALNTGELFF
TRBJ1-3 16 TRBD1 - TRBV10-3 TGTGCCATCAGCACCGGGACAGGGAGGTCTGGAAACACCATATATTTT CAISTGTGRSGNTIYF
TRBJ2-3 16 - - TRBV5-1 TGCGCCAGCAGCACCCAAACAGGAACTGGCACAGATACGCAGTATTTT CASSTQTGTGTDTQYF
TRBJ1-6 15 TRBD1 - TRBV6-5 TGTGCCAGCAGCAACTCACCAGGGGGCAATTCACCCCTCCACTTT CASSNSPGGNSPLHF
TRBJ1-6 13 - few TRBV10-2 TGCGCCAGCGGGGCAGCCAAGGTTTCACCCCTCCACTTT CASGAAKVSPLHF
TRBJ2-7 15 TRBD2 - TRBV5-1 TGCGCCAGCAGCCCTCCGGGACTAGCGGGAGTCGAGCAGTACTTC CASSPPGLAGVEQYF
TRBJ1-5 14 TRBD1 once TRBV28 TGTGCCAGCAATTACGGGACAGGATCTCAGCCCCAGCATTTT CASNYGTGSQPQHF
TRBJ2-1 13 - - TRBV29-1 TGCAGCGTTGGAGCGAGCTCCTACAATGAGCAGTTCTTC CSVGASSYNEQFF
TRBJ1-1 15 TRBD1 - TRBV5-1 TGCGCCAGCAGCTTCGGACAGGGAAGAGGCACTGAAGCTTTCTTT CASSFGQGRGTEAFF
TRBJ1-6 15 TRBD1 - TRBV11-2 TGTGCCAGCAGCTCCCAGACAGGGCCCTATTCACCCCTCCACTTT CASSSQTGPYSPLHF
TRBJ2-3 16 TRBD2 - TRBV5-1 TGCGCCAGCAGCATCGGACTAGCGAGCAGCACAGATACGCAGTATTTT CASSIGLASSTDTQYF
TRBJ2-7 14 - - TRBV10-1 TGCGCCAGCAGTGGGACCCTCCAGGGGCACGAGCAGTACTTC CASSGTLQGHEQYF